Each of the 13 T cell receptor beta chains below was sequenced from the same sample in a study of blood T cell repertoires in COVID-19. The data were produced by immunoSEQ multiplex PCR, yet TCRdb's version contains in-frame clones alone and is incomplete. The sample holds tens of thousands of clones, around 84% seen once. The sequenced sample consisted of peripheral blood. These receptors originate from a man in his sixties with acute or convalescent COVID-19.

CDR3: CASTGGTDTQYF. The CDR3 DNA follows: TGTGCCAGCACAGGGGGCACAGATACGCAGTATTTT. V and J are TRBV28 and TRBJ2-3; a possible D gene is TRBD1 (6 bases). This CDR3 has 12 amino acids. Trimming shortened V by 7 bases and J by 1 base, and 6 bases separated the two germline ends. Germline CDR1 and CDR2: MDHEN and SYDVKM.

The J gene is TRBJ2-1, the V gene TRBV2, with D tentatively TRBD2 (5 bases). Trimming stripped 4 bases from V and 9 bases from J, with 13 bases between. The CDR3 loop spans 13 amino acids. Germline lookup yields CDR1 SNHLY and CDR2 FYNNEI. In nucleotides, the CDR3 is TGTGCCAGCAGTGCGTTCCAACGGGGTGAGCAGTTCTTC. Amino acid sequence: CASSAFQRGEQFF.

The V gene is TRBV20-1, the J gene TRBJ1-5; D is unclear. V gave up 3 bases and J gave up 3 bases, with 12 bases separating them. Germline assignment: CDR1 DFQATT and CDR2 SNEGSKA (reference sequence). This CDR3 comprises 14 residues. CDR3 amino acids: CSASPGQYNQPQHF. CDR3 nucleotides: TGCAGTGCTAGTCCAGGCCAATACAATCAGCCCCAGCATTTT.

The chain uses TRBV28 and TRBJ2-1; possibly TRBD1 for D (6 bases). The CDR3 sequence is 18 residues long. Germline CDR1 reads MDHEN; CDR2 reads SYDVKM. The V gene lost 7 bases and the J gene lost 1 base, with 23 bases spanning the gap. CDR3 nucleotides: TGTGCCAGCACCGGGGAACAGGGCCCCTTACATTCCTACAATGAGCAGTTCTTC. Translating it yields CASTGEQGPLHSYNEQFF.

The chain couples TRBV5-1 to TRBJ2-1; D is possibly TRBD2 (9 bases). V lost 6 bases and J 4 bases, leaving 23 bases between the germline ends. The germline CDR1 and CDR2 sequences are SGHRS and YFSETQ. The CDR3 totals 17 residues. CDR3 region: CASTQGASGGLYNEQFF. For the CDR3, the DNA is TGCGCCAGCACCCAGGGGGCCAGCGGGGGGCTGTACAATGAGCAGTTCTTC.

This sequence joins TRBV28 and TRBJ1-1; D perhaps matches TRBD1 (5 bases). The CDR3 runs 12 residues. Between the trimmed V and J ends, which lost 6 bases and 1 base, there was a span of 6 bases. Germline V lookup: CDR1 MDHEN, CDR2 SYDVKM. Here the CDR3 reads CASSGGNTEAFF. The DNA for the CDR3 is TGTGCCAGCAGCGGGGGGAACACTGAAGCTTTCTTT.

The gene calls are TRBV7-9 and TRBJ2-7; D gene ambiguous. The germline V and J ends were trimmed by 5 bases and 0 bases, with 11 bases remaining between them. Germline V CDR1 and CDR2: SEHNR, FQNEAQ (reference sequence). This CDR3 comprises 14 residues. In nucleotides, the CDR3 is TGTGCCAGCAGCCTTTTACAGAGCTCCTACGAGCAGTACGTC. It translates to CASSLLQSSYEQYV.

The chain joins TRBV6-5 to TRBJ2-7; possible D gene TRBD1, 6 bases. The V gene lost 2 bases and the J gene lost 4 bases, with 12 bases spanning the gap. The CDR3 has 14 residues. From germline, CDR1 is MNHEY and CDR2 SVGAGI. The CDR3 nucleotides are TGTGCCAGCAGTTACGTTGGCAGGGGTTACGAGCAGTACTTC. It encodes CASSYVGRGYEQYF.

The gene calls are TRBV11-2 and TRBJ1-6; a possible D gene is TRBD1 (5 bases). V lost 4 bases to trimming and J lost 6 bases, with 13 bases between them. Germline V CDR1 and CDR2: SGHAT, FQNNGV. The length of the CDR3 is 15 residues. The CDR3 DNA reads TGTGCCAGCAGCTCCCAGACAGCCATTAATTCACCCCTCCACTTT. As protein: CASSSQTAINSPLHF.

The J gene is TRBJ2-5, the V gene TRBV6-5; 8 positions match TRBD1. The germline V gene has CDR1 MNHEY and CDR2 SVGAGI. V shed 4 bases and J 1 base; nucleotides not matched to a gene: 2. The CDR3 runs to 14 residues. CDR3 residues: CASSLTGAQETQYF. The CDR3 region has the DNA TGTGCCAGCAGTTTGACAGGGGCCCAAGAGACCCAGTACTTC.

The J gene is TRBJ2-7, the V gene TRBV7-3, with a tentative D call TRBD1 (6 bases). CDR1 and CDR2 (germline): SGHTA, FQGTGA. The CDR3 length is 16 residues. Trimming removed 1 base at V and 4 bases at J, with 17 bases between. This CDR3 is CASSLNSIGQGYEQYF. CDR3 DNA sequence: TGTGCCAGCAGCTTAAATTCCATAGGCCAGGGGTACGAGCAGTACTTC.

V usage is TRBV24-1 and J usage is TRBJ2-3; 9 nucleotides agree with TRBD1. J was trimmed by 5 bases and V by 4 bases; bases with no gene match: 6. In germline, CDR1 is KGHDR, CDR2 SFDVKD. This CDR3 has 15 residues. The CDR3 reads CATSERTGVIDTQYF. The CDR3 DNA reads as TGTGCCACCAGTGAGAGGACAGGGGTGATAGATACGCAGTATTTT.

The chain uses TRBV5-1 and TRBJ2-2, with D uncertain. V was shortened by 0 bases and J by 4 bases, with 13 bases between the two germline ends. In germline, CDR1 is SGHRS, CDR2 YFSETQ. This CDR3 has 16 residues. The CDR3 spells CASSLGFRSGTGELFF. The CDR3 bases are TGCGCCAGCAGCTTGGGGTTTAGATCGGGCACCGGGGAGCTGTTTTTT.